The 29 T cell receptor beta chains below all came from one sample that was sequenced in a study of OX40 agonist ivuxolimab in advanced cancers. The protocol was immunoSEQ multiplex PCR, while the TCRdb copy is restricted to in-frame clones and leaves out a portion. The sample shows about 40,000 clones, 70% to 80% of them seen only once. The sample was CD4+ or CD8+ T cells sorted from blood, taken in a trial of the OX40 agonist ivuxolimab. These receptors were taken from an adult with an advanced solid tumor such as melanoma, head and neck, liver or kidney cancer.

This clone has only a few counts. CDR3 nucleotide sequence: TGTGCCAGCTCACCTACGGGACAGGGGAAAGGTTCACCCCTCCACTTT. It codes for CASSPTGQGKGSPLHF. The chain has TRBV18 and TRBJ1-6, with TRBD1 matching 10 bases. The ends lost 3 bases at V and 9 bases at J; junction bases unmatched: 8. Germline V CDR1 and CDR2: KGHSH, LQKENI. The CDR3 consists of 16 residues. Full variable domain (missing parts from reference TRBV18 and TRBJ1-6): NAGVMQNPRHLVRRRGQEARLRCSPMKGHSHVYWYRQLPEEGLKFMVYLQKENIIDESGMPKERFSAEFPKEGPSILRIQQVVRGDSAAYFCASSPTGQGKGSPLHFGNGTRLTVT.

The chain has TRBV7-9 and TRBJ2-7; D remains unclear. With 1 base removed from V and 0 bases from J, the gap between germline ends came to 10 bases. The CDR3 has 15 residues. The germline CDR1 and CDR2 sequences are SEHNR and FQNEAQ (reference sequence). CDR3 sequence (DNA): TGTGCCAGCAGCTTAGATGAGGTCAGCTCCTACGAGCAGTACTTC. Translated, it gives CASSLDEVSSYEQYF.

CDR3 region: CASSVGEGWSYNSPLHF. DNA for the CDR3: TGTGCCAGCAGCGTAGGGGAGGGGTGGTCCTATAATTCACCCCTCCACTTT. The chain couples TRBV9 to TRBJ1-6; TRBD1 might be the D (5 bases). The germline gives CDR1 SGDLS, CDR2 YYNGEE. The V gene lost 0 bases and the J gene lost 1 base, with 11 bases spanning the gap. The CDR3 loop spans 17 amino acids.

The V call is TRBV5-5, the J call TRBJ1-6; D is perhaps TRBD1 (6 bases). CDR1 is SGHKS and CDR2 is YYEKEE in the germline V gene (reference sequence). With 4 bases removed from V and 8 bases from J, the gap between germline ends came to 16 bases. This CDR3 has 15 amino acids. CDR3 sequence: CASSPFRDTYSPLHF. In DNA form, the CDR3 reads TGTGCCAGCAGCCCATTCCGGGACACCTATTCACCCCTCCACTTT.

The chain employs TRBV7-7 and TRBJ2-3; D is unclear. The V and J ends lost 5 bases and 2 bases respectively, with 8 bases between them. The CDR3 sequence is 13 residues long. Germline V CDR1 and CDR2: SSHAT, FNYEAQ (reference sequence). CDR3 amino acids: CASSPTTTDTQYF. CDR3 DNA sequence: TGTGCCAGCAGCCCGACGACCACAGATACGCAGTATTTT.

CDR3 bases: TGTGCCAGCTCACCACAGAATAGCAATCAGCCCCAGCATTTT. The encoded protein is CASSPQNSNQPQHF. J is TRBJ1-5 and V is TRBV18; D is uncertain. CDR3 length: 14 residues. V was shortened by 1 base and J by 0 bases, with 4 bases between the two germline ends. The germline V gene has CDR1 KGHSH and CDR2 LQKENI.

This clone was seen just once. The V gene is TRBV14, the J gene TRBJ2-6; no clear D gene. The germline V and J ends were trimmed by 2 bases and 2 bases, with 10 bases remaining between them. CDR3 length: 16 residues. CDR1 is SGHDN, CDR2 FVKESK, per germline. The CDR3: CASSQYSGPGANVLTF. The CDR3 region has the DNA TGTGCCAGCAGCCAATATAGTGGCCCTGGGGCCAACGTCCTGACTTTC.

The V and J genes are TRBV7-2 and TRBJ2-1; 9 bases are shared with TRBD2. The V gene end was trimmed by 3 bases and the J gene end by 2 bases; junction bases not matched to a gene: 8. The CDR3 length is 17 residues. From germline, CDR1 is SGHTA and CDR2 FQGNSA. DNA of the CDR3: TGTGCCAGCAGCTTGACTAGCGGAATTTTAGCCTACAATGAGCAGTTCTTC. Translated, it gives CASSLTSGILAYNEQFF.

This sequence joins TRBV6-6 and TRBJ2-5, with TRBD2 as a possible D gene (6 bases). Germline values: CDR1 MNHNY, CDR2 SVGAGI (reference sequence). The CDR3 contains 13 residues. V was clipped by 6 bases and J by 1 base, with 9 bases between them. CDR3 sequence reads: CASSLLAQETQYF. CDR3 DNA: TGTGCCAGCAGCCTACTAGCCCAAGAGACCCAGTACTTC.

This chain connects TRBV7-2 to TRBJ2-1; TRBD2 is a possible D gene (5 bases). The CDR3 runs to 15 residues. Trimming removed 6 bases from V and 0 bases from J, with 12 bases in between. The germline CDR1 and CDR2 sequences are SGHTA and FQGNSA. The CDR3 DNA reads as TGTGCCAGCAGGCCCAGCGGCAACTCCTACAATGAGCAGTTCTTC. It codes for CASRPSGNSYNEQFF.

The CDR3 spells CASSEGTNYEQYF. The CDR3 coding sequence is TGTGCCAGCAGCGAGGGGACAAACTACGAGCAGTACTTC. V and J are TRBV5-4 and TRBJ2-7; the D gene is possibly TRBD1 (6 bases). The CDR3 extends over 13 amino acids. Germline V lookup: CDR1 SGHNT, CDR2 YYREEE (reference sequence). Deletions cut 4 bases from V and 3 bases from J, with 11 bases between.

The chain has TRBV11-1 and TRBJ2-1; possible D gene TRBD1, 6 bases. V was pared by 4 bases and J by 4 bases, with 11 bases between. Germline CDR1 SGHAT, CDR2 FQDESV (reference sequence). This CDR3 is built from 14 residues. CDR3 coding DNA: TGTGCCAGCAGCTCTTGGACAGATTACAATGAGCAGTTCTTC. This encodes CASSSWTDYNEQFF. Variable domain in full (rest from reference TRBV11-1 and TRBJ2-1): EAEVAQSPRYKITEKSQAVAFWCDPISGHATLYWYRQILGQGPELLVQFQDESVVDDSQLPKDRFSAERLKGVDSTLKIQPAELGDSAMYLCASSSWTDYNEQFFGPGTRLTVL.

The CDR3 region has the DNA TGTGCCAGCACCGGCCTCTCCCCCAACTATGGCTACACCTTC. Its protein is CASTGLSPNYGYTF. The chain links TRBV6-5 to TRBJ1-2; D gene ambiguous. This CDR3 comprises 14 residues. CDR1 is MNHEY and CDR2 is SVGAGI in the germline V gene. V was clipped by 7 bases and J by 2 bases, with 14 bases between them.

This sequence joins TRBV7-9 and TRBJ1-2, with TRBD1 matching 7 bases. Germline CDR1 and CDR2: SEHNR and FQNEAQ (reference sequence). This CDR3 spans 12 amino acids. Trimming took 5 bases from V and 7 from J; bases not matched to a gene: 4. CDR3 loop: CASSLGGIGYTF. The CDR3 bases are TGTGCCAGCAGCCTAGGGGGCATTGGCTACACCTTC.

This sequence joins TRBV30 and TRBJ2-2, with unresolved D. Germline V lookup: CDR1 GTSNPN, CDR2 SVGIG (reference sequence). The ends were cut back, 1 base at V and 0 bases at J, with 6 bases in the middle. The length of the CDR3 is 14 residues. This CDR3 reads CAWSGVANTGELFF. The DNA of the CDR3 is TGTGCCTGGAGTGGCGTGGCGAACACCGGGGAGCTGTTTTTT.

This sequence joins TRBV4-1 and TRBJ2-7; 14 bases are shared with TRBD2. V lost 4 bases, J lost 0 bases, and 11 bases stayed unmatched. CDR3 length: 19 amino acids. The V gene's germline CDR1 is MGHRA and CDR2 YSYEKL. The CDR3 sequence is CASSRPGTSGGKLSYEQYF. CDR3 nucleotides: TGCGCCAGCAGCCGCCCCGGGACTAGCGGGGGCAAGCTCTCCTACGAGCAGTACTTC.

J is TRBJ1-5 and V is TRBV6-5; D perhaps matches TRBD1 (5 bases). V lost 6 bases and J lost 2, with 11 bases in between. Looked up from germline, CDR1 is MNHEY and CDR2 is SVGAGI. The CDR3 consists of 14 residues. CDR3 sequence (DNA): TGTGCCAGCAGCGGGGGGTACGGCAATCAGCCCCAGCATTTT. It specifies CASSGGYGNQPQHF.

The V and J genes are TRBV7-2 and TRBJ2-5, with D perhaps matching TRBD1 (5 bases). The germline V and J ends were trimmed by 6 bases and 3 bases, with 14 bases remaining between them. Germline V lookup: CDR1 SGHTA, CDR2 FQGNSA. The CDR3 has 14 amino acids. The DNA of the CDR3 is TGTGCCAGCAGTTACAGGACAACCAAAGAGACCCAGTACTTC. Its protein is CASSYRTTKETQYF.

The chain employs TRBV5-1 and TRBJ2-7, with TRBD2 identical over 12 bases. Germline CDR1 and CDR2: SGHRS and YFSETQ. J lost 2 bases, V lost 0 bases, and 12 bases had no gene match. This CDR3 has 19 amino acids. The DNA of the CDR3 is TGCGCCAGCAGCTTGGCCGGACTAGCGGGGCCTTCCTTTACCTACGAGCAGTACTTC. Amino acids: CASSLAGLAGPSFTYEQYF. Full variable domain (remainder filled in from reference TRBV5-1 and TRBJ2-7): KAGVTQTPRYLIKTRGQQVTLSCSPISGHRSVSWYQQTPGQGLQFLFEYFSETQRNKGNFPGRFSGRQFSNSRSEMNVSTLELGDSALYLCASSLAGLAGPSFTYEQYFGPGTRLTVT.

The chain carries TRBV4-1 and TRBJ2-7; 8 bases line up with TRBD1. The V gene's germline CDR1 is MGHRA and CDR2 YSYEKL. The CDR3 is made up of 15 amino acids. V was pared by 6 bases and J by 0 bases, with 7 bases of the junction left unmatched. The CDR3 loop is CASRLDRGPSYEQYF. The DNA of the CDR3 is TGCGCCAGCAGATTAGACAGGGGTCCCTCCTACGAGCAGTACTTC.

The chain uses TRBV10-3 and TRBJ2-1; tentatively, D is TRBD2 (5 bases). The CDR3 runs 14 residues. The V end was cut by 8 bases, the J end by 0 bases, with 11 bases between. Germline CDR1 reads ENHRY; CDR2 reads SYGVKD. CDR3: CAISDFVSYNEQFF. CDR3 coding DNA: TGTGCCATCTCGGACTTCGTCTCCTACAATGAGCAGTTCTTC.

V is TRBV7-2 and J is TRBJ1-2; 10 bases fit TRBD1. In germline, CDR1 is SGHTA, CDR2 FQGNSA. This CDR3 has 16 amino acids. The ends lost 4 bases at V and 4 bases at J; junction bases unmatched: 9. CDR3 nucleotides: TGTGCCAGCAGCTCTAGTCCCGGGACAGGGGTCTATGGCTACACCTTC. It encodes CASSSSPGTGVYGYTF.

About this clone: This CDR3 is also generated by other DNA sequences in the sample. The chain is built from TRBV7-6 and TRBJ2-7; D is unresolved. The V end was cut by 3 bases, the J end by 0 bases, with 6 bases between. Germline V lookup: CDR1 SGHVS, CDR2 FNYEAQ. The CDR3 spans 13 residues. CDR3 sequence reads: CASSFAGSYEQYF. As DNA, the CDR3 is TGTGCCAGCAGCTTTGCTGGCTCCTACGAGCAGTACTTC.

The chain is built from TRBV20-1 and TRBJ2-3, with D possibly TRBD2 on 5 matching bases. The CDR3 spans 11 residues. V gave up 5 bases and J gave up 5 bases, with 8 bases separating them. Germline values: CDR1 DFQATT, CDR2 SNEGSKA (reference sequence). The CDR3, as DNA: TGCAGTGCTTCACTAGAAGATACGCAGTATTTT. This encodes CSASLEDTQYF.

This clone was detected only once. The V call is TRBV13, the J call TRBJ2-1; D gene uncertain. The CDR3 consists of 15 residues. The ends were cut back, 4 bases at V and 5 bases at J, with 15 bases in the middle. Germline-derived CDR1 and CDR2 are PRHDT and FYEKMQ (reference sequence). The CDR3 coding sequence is TGTGCCAGCAGCTCCGACGGAAACCCGCACAATGAGCAGTTCTTC. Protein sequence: CASSSDGNPHNEQFF.

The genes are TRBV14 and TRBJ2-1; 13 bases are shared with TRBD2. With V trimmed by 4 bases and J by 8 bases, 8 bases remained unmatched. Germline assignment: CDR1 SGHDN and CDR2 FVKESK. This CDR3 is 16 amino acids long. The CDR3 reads CASSPRTSGRWDEQFF. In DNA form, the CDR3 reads TGTGCCAGCAGCCCGAGGACTAGCGGGAGATGGGATGAGCAGTTCTTC.

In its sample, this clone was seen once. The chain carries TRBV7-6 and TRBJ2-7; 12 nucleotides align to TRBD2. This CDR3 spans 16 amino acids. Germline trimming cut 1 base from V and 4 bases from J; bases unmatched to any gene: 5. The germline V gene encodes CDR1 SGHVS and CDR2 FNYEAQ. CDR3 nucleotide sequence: TGTGCCAGCAGCTTAGTCGCTAGCGGGGGGGCTTACGAGCAGTACTTC. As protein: CASSLVASGGAYEQYF.

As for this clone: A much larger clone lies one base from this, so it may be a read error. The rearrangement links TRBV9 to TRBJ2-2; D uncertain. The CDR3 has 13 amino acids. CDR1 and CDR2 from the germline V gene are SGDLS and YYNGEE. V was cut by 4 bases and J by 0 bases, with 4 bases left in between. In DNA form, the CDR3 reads TGTGCCAGCAGCCCGCCGAACACCGGGGAGCTGTTTTTT. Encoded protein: CASSPPNTGELFF.

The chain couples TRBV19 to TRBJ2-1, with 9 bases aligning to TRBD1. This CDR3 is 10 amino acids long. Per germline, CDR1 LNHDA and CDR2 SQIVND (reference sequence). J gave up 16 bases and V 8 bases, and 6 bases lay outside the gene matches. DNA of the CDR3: TGTGCCAGTGGACAGGGGCGTTACTTCTTC. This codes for CASGQGRYFF.